Shown below are 27 T cell receptor beta chains from a single sample sequenced in a study of human T cells and chemical hapten exposure. Time point in this sample: pre-sensitization, week 0. Treatment specified: therapeutic diphenylcyclopropenone sensitization with weekly scalp DPC. TCRdb used MiXCR to reprocess the RACE reads, holding one entry per CDR3 protein. The sample records over 85,000 distinct CDR3 sequences, approximately 10% being singletons. The specimen was whole blood, collected in connection with sensitization to the hapten diphenylcyclopropenone (DPC). The receptors stem from a woman between 55 and 75 years old with alopecia areata. Some clones in this sample may be carry-over from other donors' samples.

This chain connects TRBV20-1 to TRBJ2-7; the D gene is possibly TRBD1 (6 bases). With 4 bases removed from V and 0 bases from J, the gap between germline ends came to 10 bases. This CDR3 is built from 13 residues. The germline V gene has CDR1 DFQATT and CDR2 SNEGSKA (reference sequence). The CDR3 spells CSANRGHSYEQYF. CDR3 in DNA: TGCAGTGCTAACCGGGGACACTCCTACGAGCAGTACTTC.

The genes are TRBV12-3 or TRBV12-4 and TRBJ2-7, with 10 nucleotides matching TRBD2. V was clipped by 6 bases and J by 4 bases; unmatched bases: 6. This CDR3 has 14 residues. CDR3 coding DNA: TGTGCCAGCAGGCTTCTAGCGGGGGTTTACGAGCAGTACTTC. Translated, it gives CASRLLAGVYEQYF.

In this sample, this clonotype turned up many times. This CDR3 reads CAWSRGDREGTEAFF. The DNA for the CDR3 is TGTGCCTGGAGCCGGGGGGACAGGGAAGGCACTGAAGCTTTCTTT. The chain has TRBV30 and TRBJ1-1, with 9 bases aligning to TRBD1. J was trimmed by 4 bases and V by 3 bases; bases with no gene match: 9. The CDR3 runs 15 residues. Per the germline V gene, CDR1 is GTSNPN and CDR2 is SVGIG (reference sequence).

There are a few counts of this clonotype. The V gene is TRBV4-1, the J gene TRBJ2-7, with D unclear. The V and J ends lost 1 base and 0 bases respectively, with 10 bases between them. Germline values: CDR1 MGHRA, CDR2 YSYEKL. CDR3 length: 15 amino acids. For the CDR3, the DNA is TGCGCCAGCAGCCAAGTCCATGGGGACTCCTACGAGCAGTACTTC. Protein product: CASSQVHGDSYEQYF.

The chain couples TRBV18 to TRBJ1-5; 7 nucleotides align to TRBD1. The CDR3 spans 14 residues. Losses at the gene ends were 4 bases for V and 3 bases for J; bases not matched to a gene: 3. Germline V gene sequence: CDR1 KGHSH, CDR2 LQKENI. The CDR3 nucleotides read TGTGCCAGCTCACTGGGACAGTTCAATCAGCCCCAGCATTTT. The encoded protein is CASSLGQFNQPQHF.

This clonotype has a count of ten or more. V usage is TRBV6-5 and J usage is TRBJ1-6; tentatively, D is TRBD1 (5 bases). Germline V lookup: CDR1 MNHEY, CDR2 SVGAGI. V lost 5 bases, J lost 9 bases, and 8 bases lay in between. This CDR3 is 12 amino acids long. The CDR3 loop reads CASSLTGSPLHF. The CDR3 DNA reads as TGTGCCAGCAGTCTTACAGGTTCACCCCTCCACTTT.

V and J are TRBV7-2 and TRBJ1-1, with unresolved D. Deletions cut 1 base from V and 0 bases from J, with 6 bases between. This CDR3 is 14 amino acids long. Germline CDR1 and CDR2: SGHTA and FQGNSA. CDR3 bases: TGTGCCAGCAGCTTAGGCAGATTGAACACTGAAGCTTTCTTT. Its translation is CASSLGRLNTEAFF.

This clonotype was seen repeatedly, ten times or more. The V and J genes are TRBV30 and TRBJ1-4; D is unclear. The germline gives CDR1 GTSNPN, CDR2 SVGIG (reference sequence). V lost 2 bases and J lost 10, with 14 bases in between. CDR3 size: 13 residues. The CDR3 sequence is CAWSTGEGGKLFF. CDR3 in DNA: TGTGCCTGGAGTACCGGGGAGGGCGGAAAACTGTTTTTT.

This clonotype was recorded only once. The gene calls are TRBV18 and TRBJ1-1; no clear D. The CDR3 is made up of 14 amino acids. Trimming left V 3 bases short and J 3 bases short, with 11 bases between. Germline loops: CDR1 KGHSH, CDR2 LQKENI. For the CDR3, the DNA is TGTGCCAGCTCACCTGCGGTGGGAGACACTGAAGCTTTCTTT. It is translated as CASSPAVGDTEAFF.

This clonotype has just a few counts. The chain is built from TRBV2 and TRBJ2-3; D remains ambiguous. V dropped 7 bases and J dropped 6 bases, with 17 bases sitting between them. Germline V lookup: CDR1 SNHLY, CDR2 FYNNEI. The CDR3 totals 14 residues. For the CDR3, the DNA is TGTGCCAGCATCCGAGGTCCATTGTCGGATACGCAGTATTTT. Translation gives CASIRGPLSDTQYF.

This clonotype occurred many times. This rearrangement joins TRBV12-3 or TRBV12-4 to TRBJ1-2, with TRBD1 as a possible D gene (6 bases). The CDR3 runs to 18 residues. V was trimmed by 3 bases and J by 0 bases, leaving 20 bases between them. CDR3 nucleotide sequence: TGTGCCAGCAGTTTTGCCCTAACAGGGATCCACCCTAACTATGGCTACACCTTC. Translation gives CASSFALTGIHPNYGYTF.

This clonotype was counted at least ten times. The gene calls are TRBV20-1 and TRBJ1-2, with 7 bases identical to TRBD1. There are 13 residues in the CDR3. With 1 base clipped from V and 3 bases from J, the junction kept 2 bases outside the gene matches. Germline V gene lookup returns CDR1 DFQATT and CDR2 SNEGSKA (reference sequence). In DNA, the CDR3 is TGCAGTGCTAGAGTCGACAGGGACTATGGCTACACCTTC. Its protein is CSARVDRDYGYTF.

The genes are TRBV7-3 and TRBJ2-2, with 7 bases identical to TRBD1. V lost 5 bases to trimming and J lost 5 bases; unmatched junction nucleotides: 8. The CDR3 sequence is 15 residues long. Germline CDR1 is SGHTA and CDR2 is FQGTGA. The CDR3 region is CASSPRTGSTGELFF. CDR3 sequence (DNA): TGTGCCAGCAGCCCGCGGACAGGATCTACCGGGGAGCTGTTTTTT. Combining the CDR3 with reference TRBV7-3 and TRBJ2-2 gives the whole variable domain GAGVSQTPSNKVTEKGKYVELRCDPISGHTALYWYRQSLGQGPEFLIYFQGTGAADDSGLPNDRFFAVRPEGSVSTLKIQRTERGDSAVYLCASSPRTGSTGELFFGEGSRLTVL.

CDR3 nucleotides: TGTGCCAGCAGTTACCGAGGATCTACCTACGAGCAGTACTTC. It encodes CASSYRGSTYEQYF. V usage is TRBV6-6 and J usage is TRBJ2-7, with D unclear. With 2 bases removed from V and 2 bases from J, the gap between germline ends came to 10 bases. This CDR3 is 14 amino acids long. Germline values: CDR1 MNHNY, CDR2 SVGAGI (reference sequence).

The V gene is TRBV6-2 or TRBV6-3, the J gene TRBJ1-6; no reliable D call. This CDR3 has 19 residues. The V gene lost 0 bases and the J gene lost 9 bases, with 24 bases spanning the gap. Germline CDR1 MNHEY, CDR2 SVGEGT. The CDR3 DNA is TGTGCCAGCAGTTACTCGCTTTTTGACGGAGCCTTGGATGGTTCACCCCTCCACTTT. Protein sequence: CASSYSLFDGALDGSPLHF.

The rearrangement joins TRBV18 to TRBJ2-2; D possibly corresponds to TRBD1 (6 bases). The CDR3 runs to 16 residues. V was trimmed by 3 bases and J by 1 base, leaving 12 bases between them. The germline gives CDR1 KGHSH, CDR2 LQKENI. CDR3 nucleotides: TGTGCCAGCTCACCTTCCGGGACACAGAACACCGGGGAGCTGTTTTTT. Protein: CASSPSGTQNTGELFF. Together with reference TRBV18 and TRBJ2-2, the CDR3 gives the full variable domain: NAGVMQNPRHLVRRRGQEARLRCSPMKGHSHVYWYRQLPEEGLKFMVYLQKENIIDESGMPKERFSAEFPKEGPSILRIQQVVRGDSAAYFCASSPSGTQNTGELFFGEGSRLTVL.

This clonotype was picked up many times. V and J are TRBV20-1 and TRBJ2-5, with 13 bases that match TRBD2. With 2 bases clipped from V and 8 bases from J, the junction kept 5 bases outside the gene matches. CDR3 length: 14 residues. Per the germline V gene, CDR1 is DFQATT and CDR2 is SNEGSKA (reference sequence). CDR3 in DNA: TGCAGTGCTAGACCTAGGACTAGCGGGGGAACCCAGTACTTC. Residues: CSARPRTSGGTQYF.

This clonotype was counted many times. The V and J genes are TRBV12-3 or TRBV12-4 and TRBJ1-1; no firm D call. This CDR3 has 13 residues. Trimming shortened V by 3 bases and J by 1 base, and 6 bases separated the two germline ends. CDR3 sequence: CASSFAENTEAFF. For the CDR3, the DNA is TGTGCCAGCAGTTTTGCGGAGAACACTGAAGCTTTCTTT.

The V gene is TRBV29-1, the J gene TRBJ2-3, with 7 bases matching TRBD1. The junction had 5 bases not matched to a gene; V was cut back by 6 bases and J by 5 bases. The CDR3 runs 12 residues. Germline V gene lookup returns CDR1 SQVTM and CDR2 ANQGSEA. As DNA, the CDR3 is TGCAGCGTACAGGGGCATGAAGATACGCAGTATTTT. It is translated as CSVQGHEDTQYF.

The table lists this clonotype with a few counts. The V and J genes are TRBV9 and TRBJ1-4; a weak D match, TRBD1 (6 bases). CDR1 SGDLS and CDR2 YYNGEE come from the germline V gene. Between the trimmed V and J ends, which lost 4 bases and 15 bases, there was a span of 25 bases. CDR3 size: 15 residues. The CDR3 region has the DNA TGTGCCAGCAGCATTCGACAGGTCCCACCCCCGCCGGTGTTTTTT. Its translation: CASSIRQVPPPPVFF.

The rearrangement links TRBV10-3 to TRBJ2-7; TRBD2 agrees at 9 bases. This CDR3 is 16 amino acids long. Germline V CDR1 and CDR2: ENHRY, SYGVKD. V shed 3 bases and J 7 bases; nucleotides not matched to a gene: 13. This chain's CDR3 is CAISDPGGGGRMEQYF. CDR3 sequence (DNA): TGTGCCATCAGTGACCCTGGCGGGGGGGGACGTATGGAGCAGTACTTC.

J is TRBJ1-6 and V is TRBV7-2; TRBD1 aligns across 8 bases. V shed 0 bases and J 0 bases; nucleotides not matched to a gene: 7. The CDR3 has 19 residues. Per the germline V gene, CDR1 is SGHTA and CDR2 is FQGNSA. The DNA of the CDR3 is TGTGCCAGCAGCTTAGCCCGGGACAGGAAAAGCTCCTATAATTCACCCCTCCACTTT. The encoded protein is CASSLARDRKSSYNSPLHF.

This clonotype has a handful of counts. The rearrangement links TRBV12-3 or TRBV12-4 to TRBJ2-1; the D gene is possibly TRBD2 (5 bases). The CDR3 consists of 12 residues. Trimming stripped 6 bases from V and 6 bases from J, with 9 bases between. The CDR3 DNA reads TGTGCCAGCAGGCTAGCTGGCAATGAGCAGTTCTTC. Residues: CASRLAGNEQFF.

The chain recombines TRBV6-5 with TRBJ1-2, with 8 positions matching TRBD1. V lost 6 bases, J lost 7 bases, and 10 bases stayed unmatched. This CDR3 has 14 residues. Germline CDR1 and CDR2: MNHEY and SVGAGI. CDR3 nucleotides: TGTGCCAGCAGCCAGAGACAGGGGCGGCCTGGCTACACCTTC. Its protein product is CASSQRQGRPGYTF.

This clonotype was counted many times. The chain couples TRBV7-9 to TRBJ2-3; D is unresolved. The ends were cut back, 3 bases at V and 2 bases at J, with 12 bases in the middle. This CDR3 has 15 residues. Per germline, CDR1 SEHNR and CDR2 FQNEAQ (reference sequence). Here the CDR3 reads CASSFLGGTTDTQYF. Written as DNA, the CDR3 is TGTGCCAGCAGCTTTTTAGGCGGTACCACAGATACGCAGTATTTT.

The table lists this clonotype with many counts. The chain has TRBV12-3 or TRBV12-4 and TRBJ1-5; TRBD1 might be the D (5 bases). This CDR3 is built from 19 residues. The ends were cut back, 1 base at V and 4 bases at J, with 23 bases in the middle. The CDR3 region is CASSLVAGPTRGLNQPQHF. The CDR3 DNA is TGTGCCAGCAGTTTAGTTGCGGGGCCGACGCGGGGGTTAAATCAGCCCCAGCATTTT.

The chain carries TRBV20-1 and TRBJ1-2; D is unresolved. V gave up 4 bases and J gave up 2 bases, with 11 bases separating them. CDR1 DFQATT and CDR2 SNEGSKA come from the germline V gene (reference sequence). This CDR3 region has 13 residues. The CDR3 DNA follows: TGCAGTGCTAATAGAGGCCTCAACTATGGCTACACCTTC. This gives the protein CSANRGLNYGYTF.